Presented here are 25 T cell receptor beta chains from one specimen sequenced in a study of shared clonotypes between healthy human individuals. This table comes from immunoSEQ multiplex PCR, and its TCRdb copy is limited to in-frame clones, with some not included. The sample has 1,500,000 or so clones, around 97% seen once. Input material: naive CD4+ T cells sorted from blood. Sample subset: CD45RA+ positively selected. These receptors were collected from a man aged 25-45 years in good health.

The chain carries TRBV19 and TRBJ2-3; TRBD1 aligns across 9 bases. J gave up 5 bases and V 7 bases, and 13 bases lay outside the gene matches. The length of the CDR3 is 16 residues. From germline, CDR1 is LNHDA and CDR2 SQIVND (reference sequence). The CDR3 region is CASTEYRGLFGDTQYF. CDR3 bases: TGTGCCAGTACCGAATACAGGGGGCTTTTCGGAGATACGCAGTATTTT.

The chain combines TRBV14 with TRBJ2-7; possibly TRBD1 for D (6 bases). Trimming shortened V by 3 bases and J by 0 bases, and 15 bases separated the two germline ends. This CDR3 is built from 16 residues. CDR1 and CDR2 (germline): SGHDN, FVKESK. The CDR3 here is CASSHPGTKSSYEQYF. CDR3 DNA sequence: TGTGCCAGCAGCCACCCAGGGACAAAAAGCTCCTACGAGCAGTACTTC.

V and J are TRBV7-9 and TRBJ2-3; 7 bases align to TRBD1. The CDR3 runs to 15 residues. Trimming cost V 10 bases and J 7 bases; bases outside gene matches: 17. The germline V gene encodes CDR1 SEHNR and CDR2 FQNEAQ (reference sequence). The CDR3 loop reads CAIQPGQSSTYTQYF. DNA for the CDR3: TGTGCCATCCAGCCGGGACAGTCATCAACATATACGCAGTATTTT.

This chain joins TRBV28 and TRBJ2-2; D gene unclear. The CDR3 covers 14 residues. Germline loops: CDR1 MDHEN, CDR2 SYDVKM. Trimming removed 8 bases at V and 3 bases at J, with 13 bases between. The CDR3: CASGGRPYTGELFF. Written as DNA, the CDR3 is TGTGCCAGCGGTGGTCGGCCCTACACCGGGGAGCTGTTTTTT.

The V call is TRBV18, the J call TRBJ2-1; 11 bases align to TRBD2. V lost 1 base, J lost 8 bases, and 7 bases stayed unmatched. Per the germline V gene, CDR1 is KGHSH and CDR2 is LQKENI. The CDR3 extends over 16 amino acids. CDR3 DNA: TGTGCCAGCTCACCACAGTTTACTAGCGGGAGTGATGAGCAGTTCTTC. Amino acid sequence: CASSPQFTSGSDEQFF.

About this clone: The same CDR3 can be traced to other DNA sequences in this sample. The genes are TRBV28 and TRBJ1-2; a weak D match, TRBD1 (5 bases). This CDR3 is built from 12 residues. Looked up from germline, CDR1 is MDHEN and CDR2 is SYDVKM. V was shortened by 10 bases and J by 2 bases, with 11 bases between the two germline ends. The CDR3 sequence is CATNTGNYGYTF. CDR3 DNA: TGTGCCACGAACACAGGAAACTATGGCTACACCTTC.

DNA of the CDR3: TGTGCCAGCAGCGCGACTAGCGGGAGGTCAGAGACCCAGTACTTC. Translating gives CASSATSGRSETQYF. The gene calls are TRBV9 and TRBJ2-5; TRBD2 aligns across 13 bases. The CDR3 consists of 15 residues. Germline CDR1 is SGDLS and CDR2 is YYNGEE. V gave up 3 bases and J gave up 4 bases; unmatched junction bases: 3.

V is TRBV28 and J is TRBJ2-3, with D tentatively TRBD1 (5 bases). The CDR3 length is 10 residues. CDR1 and CDR2 from the germline V gene are MDHEN and SYDVKM. The V end lost 5 bases, the J end lost 10 bases, and 7 bases lay between the germline ends. CDR3 residues: CASSAGSQYF. CDR3 DNA sequence: TGTGCCAGCAGTGCAGGGTCGCAGTATTTT.

The chain carries TRBV21-1 and TRBJ2-4. TRBV21-1 is a documented pseudogene. There are 18 residues in the CDR3. The CDR3 DNA reads as TGTGCCAGCAGCAGGCGGGACACAGTATTTCTAGCCAAAAACATTCAGTACTTC. Translation: CASSRRDTVFLAKNIQYF.

In this sample, this clone turned up once. This rearrangement joins TRBV6-1 to TRBJ1-2; D uncertain. The CDR3 runs 15 residues. Trimming left V 3 bases short and J 7 bases short, with 18 bases between. Germline loops: CDR1 MNHNS, CDR2 SASEGT. The CDR3: CASSDPGWDRAGYTF. The CDR3, as DNA: TGTGCCAGCAGTGATCCCGGGTGGGATCGGGCTGGCTACACCTTC.

The chain combines TRBV2 with TRBJ1-1; D gene unclear. The CDR3 is 15 residues long. Per the germline V gene, CDR1 is SNHLY and CDR2 is FYNNEI. The ends were cut back, 0 bases at V and 11 bases at J, with 19 bases in the middle. The CDR3 DNA sequence: TGTGCCAGCAGTGAAGCGCCCCGGCGAGAAGGTAGGGCTTTCTTT. Translation gives CASSEAPRREGRAFF.

The genes are TRBV2 and TRBJ2-7, with D perhaps matching TRBD1 (6 bases). Germline loops: CDR1 SNHLY, CDR2 FYNNEI. Trimming cost V 10 bases and J 3 bases, with 10 bases left between them. The CDR3 loop spans 11 amino acids. The CDR3 nucleotides read TGTGCCACCGGACAGATCTACGAGCAGTACTTC. It encodes CATGQIYEQYF.

The chain employs TRBV19 and TRBJ2-1; 10 bases align to TRBD2. This CDR3 has 14 amino acids. Trimming took 6 bases from V and 9 from J; bases not matched to a gene: 8. Germline V gene lookup returns CDR1 LNHDA and CDR2 SQIVND (reference sequence). The CDR3 DNA is TGTGCCAGTAGATCTAGCGGGAGTATTGCTGAGCAGTTCTTC. Translation: CASRSSGSIAEQFF.

In this sample, this clone turned up once. The same CDR3 also results from other DNA sequences found in this sample. The gene calls are TRBV18 and TRBJ2-3, with 10 bases lining up with TRBD1. The ends lost 3 bases at V and 4 bases at J; junction bases unmatched: 1. Germline lookup yields CDR1 KGHSH and CDR2 LQKENI. This CDR3 comprises 14 residues. The CDR3 loop reads CASSPGTGADTQYF. In DNA form, the CDR3 reads TGTGCCAGCTCACCTGGGACAGGGGCAGATACGCAGTATTTT.

The chain links TRBV4-2 to TRBJ2-1, with D unresolved. CDR3 size: 16 residues. Trimming pared 1 base from V and 8 bases from J, leaving 18 bases between. Looked up from germline, CDR1 is LGHNA and CDR2 is YNFKEQ. The CDR3 reads CASSQAGRLVTDEQFF. The CDR3 DNA reads as TGTGCCAGCAGCCAAGCGGGTAGGCTCGTCACCGATGAGCAGTTCTTC.

The rearrangement links TRBV20-1 to TRBJ2-7; 8 bases align to TRBD2. This CDR3 contains 11 residues. V was pared by 6 bases and J by 9 bases, with 7 bases of the junction left unmatched. CDR1 DFQATT and CDR2 SNEGSKA come from the germline V gene (reference sequence). The CDR3 bases are TGCAGTGCAAAACTAGCGGTCTGGCAGTACTTC. Its translation is CSAKLAVWQYF.

This chain uses TRBV10-3 with TRBJ2-7, with no clear D. Germline CDR1 is ENHRY and CDR2 is SYGVKD. The CDR3 is made up of 15 amino acids. The ends were cut back, 4 bases at V and 0 bases at J, with 13 bases in the middle. The CDR3 nucleotides are TGTGCCATCAGTGTTGGACGAAGTGCCTCCTACGAGCAGTACTTC. This encodes CAISVGRSASYEQYF.

The CDR3 coding sequence is TGTGCCAGCACCGAGGGGCCGAGAGAGACCCAGTACTTC. Residues: CASTEGPRETQYF. This sequence joins TRBV28 and TRBJ2-5, with D perhaps being TRBD1 or TRBD2 (5 bases each). CDR1 and CDR2 from the germline V gene are MDHEN and SYDVKM. The CDR3 is 13 residues long. Trimming took 7 bases from V and 4 from J, leaving 13 bases between them.

About this clone: The sample has other DNA sequences that encode this CDR3 too. CDR3 bases: TGTGCCAGCAGTCGTGGGCTCAATCAGCCCCAGCATTTT. Amino acids: CASSRGLNQPQHF. The rearrangement uses TRBV2 and TRBJ1-5, with D uncertain. Germline CDR1 and CDR2: SNHLY and FYNNEI. V lost 5 bases and J lost 3, with 8 bases in between. The CDR3 consists of 13 residues.

The chain combines TRBV11-2 with TRBJ2-7, with TRBD1 as a possible D gene (5 bases). The length of the CDR3 is 14 residues. Trimming left V 7 bases short and J 2 bases short, with 15 bases between. Germline CDR1 SGHAT, CDR2 FQNNGV. The CDR3 bases are TGTGCCAGCACCGATAGGGGCAGAACCTACGAGCAGTACTTC. It specifies CASTDRGRTYEQYF.

The chain is built from TRBV14 and TRBJ2-3; the match to TRBD2 covers 8 bases. There are 15 residues in the CDR3. Germline CDR1 reads SGHDN; CDR2 reads FVKESK. V gave up 0 bases and J gave up 1 base; unmatched junction bases: 0. The CDR3 loop reads CASSQDGRGTDTQYF. CDR3 DNA: TGTGCCAGCAGCCAAGACGGGAGGGGCACAGATACGCAGTATTTT.

The gene calls are TRBV10-3 and TRBJ2-7; D gene unclear. The CDR3 has 15 residues. Germline V gene sequence: CDR1 ENHRY, CDR2 SYGVKD. V gave up 4 bases and J gave up 5 bases, with 18 bases separating them. CDR3 sequence reads: CAISAELRVVHEQYF. The CDR3 DNA reads TGTGCCATCAGTGCGGAATTAAGAGTGGTCCACGAGCAGTACTTC.

The chain employs TRBV7-6 and TRBJ2-7; 9 nucleotides line up with TRBD1. The CDR3 is 12 amino acids. V shed 5 bases and J 6 bases; nucleotides not matched to a gene: 2. The germline CDR1 and CDR2 sequences are SGHVS and FNYEAQ. CDR3 sequence: CASSADRGEQYF. Here the CDR3 DNA reads TGTGCCAGCAGCGCGGACAGGGGCGAGCAGTACTTC.

This rearrangement joins TRBV15 to TRBJ1-5; D possibly corresponds to TRBD1 (5 bases). The CDR3 has 16 amino acids. V gave up 1 base and J gave up 5 bases, with 15 bases separating them. The germline CDR1 and CDR2 sequences are LNHNV and YYDKDF (reference sequence). CDR3 region: CATSRAGTGGHQPQHF. In DNA, the CDR3 is TGTGCCACCAGCAGAGCCGGGACGGGGGGACATCAGCCCCAGCATTTT. Looking up the rest from reference TRBV15 and TRBJ1-5 gives the full variable domain: DAMVIQNPRYQVTQFGKPVTLSCSQTLNHNVMYWYQQKSSQAPKLLFHYYDKDFNNEADTPDNFQSRRPNTSFCFLDIRSPGLGDTAMYLCATSRAGTGGHQPQHFGDGTRLSIL.

The chain has TRBV19 and TRBJ2-7, with TRBD2 as a possible D gene (7 bases). V lost 5 bases and J 5 bases, leaving 16 bases between the germline ends. This CDR3 comprises 14 residues. Germline lookup yields CDR1 LNHDA and CDR2 SQIVND (reference sequence). The CDR3 loop is CASSQRGGRDEQYF. The CDR3 DNA reads as TGTGCCAGTAGTCAAAGGGGGGGACGCGACGAGCAGTACTTC.